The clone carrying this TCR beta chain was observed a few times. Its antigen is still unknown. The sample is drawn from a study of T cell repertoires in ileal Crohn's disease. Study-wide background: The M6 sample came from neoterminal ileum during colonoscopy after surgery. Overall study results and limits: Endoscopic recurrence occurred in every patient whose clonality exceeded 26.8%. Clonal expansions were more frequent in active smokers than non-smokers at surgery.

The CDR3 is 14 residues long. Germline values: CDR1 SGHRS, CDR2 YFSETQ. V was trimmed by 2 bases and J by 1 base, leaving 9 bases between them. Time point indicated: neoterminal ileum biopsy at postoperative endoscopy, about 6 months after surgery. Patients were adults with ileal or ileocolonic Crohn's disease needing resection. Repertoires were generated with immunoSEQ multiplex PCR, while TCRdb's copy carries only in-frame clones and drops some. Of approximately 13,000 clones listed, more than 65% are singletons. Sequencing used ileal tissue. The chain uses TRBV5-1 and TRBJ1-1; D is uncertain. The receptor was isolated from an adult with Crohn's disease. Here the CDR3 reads CASSFSGENTEAFF. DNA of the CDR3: TGCGCCAGCAGCTTTTCAGGAGAGAACACTGAAGCTTTCTTT.